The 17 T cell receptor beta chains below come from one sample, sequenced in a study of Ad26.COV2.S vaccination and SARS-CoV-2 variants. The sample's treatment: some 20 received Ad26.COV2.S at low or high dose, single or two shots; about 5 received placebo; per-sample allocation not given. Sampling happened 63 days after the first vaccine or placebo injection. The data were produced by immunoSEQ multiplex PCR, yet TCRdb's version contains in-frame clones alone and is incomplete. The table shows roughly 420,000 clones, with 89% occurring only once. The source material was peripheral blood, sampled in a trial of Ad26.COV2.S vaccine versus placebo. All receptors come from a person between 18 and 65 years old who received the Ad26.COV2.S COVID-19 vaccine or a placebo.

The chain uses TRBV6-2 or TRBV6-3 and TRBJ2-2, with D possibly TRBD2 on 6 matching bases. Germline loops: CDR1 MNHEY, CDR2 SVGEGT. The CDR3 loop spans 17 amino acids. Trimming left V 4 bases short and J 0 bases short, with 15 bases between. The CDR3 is CASSSLARAPNTGELFF. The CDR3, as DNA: TGTGCCAGCAGTTCCCTAGCGAGAGCACCGAACACCGGGGAGCTGTTTTTT.

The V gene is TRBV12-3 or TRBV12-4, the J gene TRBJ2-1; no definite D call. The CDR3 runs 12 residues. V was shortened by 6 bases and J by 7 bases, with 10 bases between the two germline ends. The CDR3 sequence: CASRLDQNEQFF. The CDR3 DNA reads TGTGCCAGCAGATTGGACCAGAATGAGCAGTTCTTC.

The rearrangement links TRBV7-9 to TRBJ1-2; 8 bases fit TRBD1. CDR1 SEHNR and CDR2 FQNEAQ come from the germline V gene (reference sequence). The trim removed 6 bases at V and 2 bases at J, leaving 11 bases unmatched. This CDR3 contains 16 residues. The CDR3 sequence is CASSTAWTGKNYGYTF. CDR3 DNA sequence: TGTGCCAGCAGTACTGCTTGGACAGGGAAGAACTATGGCTACACCTTC. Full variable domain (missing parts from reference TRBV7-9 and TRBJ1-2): DTGVSQNPRHKITKRGQNVTFRCDPISEHNRLYWYRQTLGQGPEFLTYFQNEAQLEKSRLLSDRFSAERPKGSFSTLEIQRTEQGDSAMYLCASSTAWTGKNYGYTFGSGTRLTVV.

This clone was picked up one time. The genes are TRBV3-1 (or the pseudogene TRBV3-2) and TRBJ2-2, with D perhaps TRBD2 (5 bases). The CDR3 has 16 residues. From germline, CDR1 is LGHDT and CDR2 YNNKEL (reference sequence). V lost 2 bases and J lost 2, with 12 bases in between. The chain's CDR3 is CASSQFWAGNTGELFF. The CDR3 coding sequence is TGTGCCAGCAGCCAATTTTGGGCGGGTAACACCGGGGAGCTGTTTTTT.

In nucleotides, the CDR3 is TGTGCCAGCAGCTCGGGACTAGCGGGAGACAATGAGCAGTTCTTC. This gives the protein CASSSGLAGDNEQFF. This chain links TRBV11-3 with TRBJ2-1; TRBD2 matches at 14 bases. CDR1 and CDR2 from the germline V gene are SGHNT and YENEEA. J was trimmed by 5 bases and V by 4 bases; bases with no gene match: 1. The CDR3 spans 15 residues.

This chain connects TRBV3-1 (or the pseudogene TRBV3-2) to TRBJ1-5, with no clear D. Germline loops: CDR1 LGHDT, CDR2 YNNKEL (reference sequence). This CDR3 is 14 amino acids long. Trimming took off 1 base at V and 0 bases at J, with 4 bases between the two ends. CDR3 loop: CASSQVDSNQPQHF. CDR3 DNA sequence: TGTGCCAGCAGCCAAGTAGATAGCAATCAGCCCCAGCATTTT.

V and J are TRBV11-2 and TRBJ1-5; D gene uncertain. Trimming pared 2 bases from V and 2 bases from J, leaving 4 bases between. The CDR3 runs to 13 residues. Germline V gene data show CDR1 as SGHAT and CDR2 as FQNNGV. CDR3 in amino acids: CASSLYGNQPQHF. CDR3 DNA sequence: TGTGCCAGCAGCTTATACGGCAATCAGCCCCAGCATTTT.

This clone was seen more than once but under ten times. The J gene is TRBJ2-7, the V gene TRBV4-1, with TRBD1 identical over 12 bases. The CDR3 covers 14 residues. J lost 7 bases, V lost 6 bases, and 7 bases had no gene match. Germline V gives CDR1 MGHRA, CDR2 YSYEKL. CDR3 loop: CASRPGQGAREQYV. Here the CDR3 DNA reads TGCGCCAGCAGACCGGGACAGGGGGCTCGGGAGCAGTACGTC.

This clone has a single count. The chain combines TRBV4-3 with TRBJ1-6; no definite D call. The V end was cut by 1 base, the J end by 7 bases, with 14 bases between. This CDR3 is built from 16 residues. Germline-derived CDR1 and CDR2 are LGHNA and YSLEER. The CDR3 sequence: CASSQAPARRNSPLHF. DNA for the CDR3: TGCGCCAGCAGCCAAGCCCCGGCCCGGCGGAATTCACCCCTCCACTTT.

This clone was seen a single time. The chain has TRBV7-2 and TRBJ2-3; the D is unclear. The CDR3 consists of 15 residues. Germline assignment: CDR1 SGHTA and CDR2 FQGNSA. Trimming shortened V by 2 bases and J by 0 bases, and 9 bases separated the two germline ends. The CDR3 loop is CASSLRQASTDTQYF. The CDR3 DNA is TGTGCCAGCAGCTTACGCCAGGCTAGCACAGATACGCAGTATTTT.

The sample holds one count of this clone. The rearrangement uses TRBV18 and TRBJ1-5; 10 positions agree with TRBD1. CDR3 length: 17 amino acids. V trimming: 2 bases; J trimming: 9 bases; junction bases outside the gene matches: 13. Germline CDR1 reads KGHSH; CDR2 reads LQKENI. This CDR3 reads CASSPTESGTGARPQHF. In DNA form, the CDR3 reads TGTGCCAGCTCACCAACCGAGTCCGGGACAGGGGCACGGCCCCAGCATTTT.

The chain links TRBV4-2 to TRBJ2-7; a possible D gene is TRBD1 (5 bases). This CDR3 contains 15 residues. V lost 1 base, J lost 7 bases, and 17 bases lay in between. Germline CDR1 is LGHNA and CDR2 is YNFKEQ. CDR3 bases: TGTGCCAGCAGCCAAGTGCGTGGGGCGCTGGGGGAGCAGTACTTC. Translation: CASSQVRGALGEQYF.

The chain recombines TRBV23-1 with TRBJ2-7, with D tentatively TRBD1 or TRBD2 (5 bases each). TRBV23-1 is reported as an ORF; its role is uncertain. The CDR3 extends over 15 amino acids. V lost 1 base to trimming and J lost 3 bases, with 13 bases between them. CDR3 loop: CASSQFWGTHYEQYV. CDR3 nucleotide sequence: TGCGCCAGCAGTCAATTTTGGGGGACCCACTACGAGCAGTACGTC.

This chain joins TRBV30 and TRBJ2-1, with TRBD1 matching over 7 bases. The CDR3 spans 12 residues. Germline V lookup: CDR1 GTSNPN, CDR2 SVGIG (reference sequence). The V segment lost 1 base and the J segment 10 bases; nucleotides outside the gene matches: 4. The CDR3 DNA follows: TGTGCCTGGAGTGAAGGGACAGTAGAGCAGTTCTTC. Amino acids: CAWSEGTVEQFF.

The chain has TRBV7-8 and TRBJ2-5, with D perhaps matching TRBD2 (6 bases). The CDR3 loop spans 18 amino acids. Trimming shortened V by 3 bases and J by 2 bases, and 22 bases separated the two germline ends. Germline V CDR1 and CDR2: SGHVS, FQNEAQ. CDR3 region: CASSLIPFGGAIQETQYF. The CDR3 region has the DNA TGTGCCAGCAGCTTGATCCCTTTCGGCGGGGCAATACAAGAGACCCAGTACTTC.

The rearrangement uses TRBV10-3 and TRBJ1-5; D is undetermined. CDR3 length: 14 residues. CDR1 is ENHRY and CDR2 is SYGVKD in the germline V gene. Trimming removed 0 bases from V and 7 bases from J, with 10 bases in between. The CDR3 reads CAISESWGEQPQHF. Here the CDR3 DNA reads TGTGCCATCAGTGAGTCGTGGGGAGAGCAGCCCCAGCATTTT.

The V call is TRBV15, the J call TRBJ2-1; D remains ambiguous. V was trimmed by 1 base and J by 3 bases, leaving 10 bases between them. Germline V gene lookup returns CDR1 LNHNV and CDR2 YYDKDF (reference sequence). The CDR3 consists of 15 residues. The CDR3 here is CATSRGARSYNEQFF. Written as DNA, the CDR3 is TGTGCCACCAGCAGAGGGGCTAGGAGCTACAATGAGCAGTTCTTC.